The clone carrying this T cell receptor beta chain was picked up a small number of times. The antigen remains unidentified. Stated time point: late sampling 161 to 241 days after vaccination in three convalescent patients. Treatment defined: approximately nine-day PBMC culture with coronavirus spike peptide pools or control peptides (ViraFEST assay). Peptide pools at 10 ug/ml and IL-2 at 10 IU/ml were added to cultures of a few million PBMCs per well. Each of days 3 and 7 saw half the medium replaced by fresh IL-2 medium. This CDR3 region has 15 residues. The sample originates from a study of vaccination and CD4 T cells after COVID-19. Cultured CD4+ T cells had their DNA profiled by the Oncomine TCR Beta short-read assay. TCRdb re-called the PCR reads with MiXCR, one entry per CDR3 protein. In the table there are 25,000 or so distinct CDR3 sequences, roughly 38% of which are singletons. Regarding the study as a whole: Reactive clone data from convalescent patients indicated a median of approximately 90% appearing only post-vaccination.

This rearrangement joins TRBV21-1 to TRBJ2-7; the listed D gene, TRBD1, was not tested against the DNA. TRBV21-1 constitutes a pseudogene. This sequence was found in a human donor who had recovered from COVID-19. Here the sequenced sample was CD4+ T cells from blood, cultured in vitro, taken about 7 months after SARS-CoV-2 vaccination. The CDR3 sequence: CASSKGIAPYYEQYF. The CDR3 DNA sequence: TGTGCCAGCAGCAAAGGGATTGCCCCCTACTACGAGCAGTACTTC.